These T cell receptor beta chains were read from a single sample in a study of blood T cells in healthy people across ages. TCRdb recomputed calls from the 5' RACE reads with MiXCR, one row per CDR3 protein. The data show more than 800,000 distinct CDR3 sequences, 25% to 30% seen once. Input material: blood. Receptor source: a woman older than 75 in good health. Both conserved end residues are part of each CDR3. A D gene is named only where the DNA matches it firmly. Size tells how often a clone was seen (once, few, many) or the class of an expanded clone, and some rows leave it out.

DNA,CDR3,V,J,D,size
TGTGCCAGCAGCTTGATAGGACAGGCCGTAGGGCAGCCCCAGCATTTT,CASSLIGQAVGQPQHF,TRBV5-8,TRBJ1-5,TRBD1,.
TGTGCCAGCAGCCAAGAGGGAGGAAGCACAGATACGCAGTATTTT,CASSQEGGSTDTQYF,TRBV4-2,TRBJ2-3,.,many
TGTGCCAGCAGCGTAGTAGGGACAGGGGATGAAAAACTGTTTTTT,CASSVVGTGDEKLFF,TRBV9,TRBJ1-4,TRBD1,many
TGTGCCAGCAGGGGGACAGAGAGTTCAATCGAGCAGTACTTC,CASRGTESSIEQYF,TRBV2,TRBJ2-7,TRBD1,few
TGTGCCAGCAGCTTGGGACTAGCGGGGGCAAGGGCCATTCAGTACTTC,CASSLGLAGARAIQYF,TRBV3-1,TRBJ2-4,TRBD2,.
TGCAGTGCCCACGGGACTAGCGGGGGGGATGGCACCGAGACCCAGTACTTC,CSAHGTSGGDGTETQYF,TRBV20-1,TRBJ2-5,TRBD2,.
TGTGCCAGCAGCCAAAGGTCAGGGCACCACGAGCAGTACTTC,CASSQRSGHHEQYF,TRBV14,TRBJ2-7,.,many
TGTGCCAGCAGCGGGGCGACAGATACGCAGTATTTT,CASSGATDTQYF,TRBV6-6,TRBJ2-3,.,many
TGTGCCAGCTCACCTTTAGCGGGGGGGCCAAGAGGCGAGCAGTTCTTC,CASSPLAGGPRGEQFF,TRBV18,TRBJ2-1,TRBD2,many
TGTGCCACCAGGAGAACAGGGACTAGCAATCAGCCCCAGCATTTT,CATRRTGTSNQPQHF,TRBV15,TRBJ1-5,.,many
TGTGCCATCAGCGGGGGGATCTCTGGGGCCAACGTCCGGACTTTC,CAISGGISGANVRTF,TRBV10-3,TRBJ2-6,TRBD2,.
TGTGCCAGCAGTGGCGGGGAAACTGAAGCTTTCTTT,CASSGGETEAFF,TRBV27,TRBJ1-1,.,.
TGTGCCAGCAGTTACGGAGCGGGGGAGGGGGATACGCAGTATTTT,CASSYGAGEGDTQYF,TRBV6-5,TRBJ2-3,TRBD2,many
TGCAGTGCTCAGCCGGGACTAGCATTAAATGAGCAGTTCTTC,CSAQPGLALNEQFF,TRBV20-1,TRBJ2-1,TRBD2,.
TGCGCCAGCAGCTTGGTATCAGGGGGCAATATCGGGGAGCTGTTTTTT,CASSLVSGGNIGELFF,TRBV5-1,TRBJ2-2,TRBD1,.
TGTGCCAGCAGTTACTCTGAAAGGGGGGATGAGCAGTTCTTC,CASSYSERGDEQFF,TRBV6-6,TRBJ2-1,.,many
TGTGCCAGCAGTTTGTTTGGGACAGGGGGAGATACGCAGTATTTT,CASSLFGTGGDTQYF,TRBV12-3/TRBV12-4,TRBJ2-3,TRBD1,many
TGTGCCAGCAGGCGTATCGGACAGGGGTCTAATGGCTACACCTTC,CASRRIGQGSNGYTF,TRBV6-5,TRBJ1-2,TRBD1,.
TGTGCCAGCAGCCAAGTCTTTTACACGGGCTATGGCTACACCTTC,CASSQVFYTGYGYTF,TRBV3-1,TRBJ1-2,.,.
TGTGCCAGCAGTTACTCGATGGGACAGGGGGATTCACCCCTCCACTTT,CASSYSMGQGDSPLHF,TRBV6-6,TRBJ1-6,TRBD1,few
TGTGCCAGCAGCGGGGGCAGCAATCAGCCCCAGCATTTT,CASSGGSNQPQHF,TRBV12-3/TRBV12-4,TRBJ1-5,.,many
TGTGCCAGCAGTGATTGGACAGGGGGCACAGGGCACTATGGCTACACCTTC,CASSDWTGGTGHYGYTF,TRBV6-1,TRBJ1-2,TRBD1,.
TGTGCCAGCAGCTACAGGAGTCCCGTTCGCCCAGATACGCAGTATTTT,CASSYRSPVRPDTQYF,TRBV6-7,TRBJ2-3,.,.
TGTGCCAGCAGTCGATCGTATGGGCGGGGGGTAATTAAAAACATTCAGTACTTC,CASSRSYGRGVIKNIQYF,TRBV7-2,TRBJ2-4,TRBD2,many